Below, 27 T cell receptor beta chains from the same sample are listed, as sequenced in a study of early stage breast cancer tumors. Libraries were prepared by immunoSEQ multiplex PCR; TCRdb keeps only in-frame clonotypes and omits some of them. The sample has tens of thousands of clones; roughly 80% are singletons. The sequenced sample was blood. The receptors were gathered from a person aged 30-39 years with breast cancer.

The rearrangement uses TRBV5-1 and TRBJ1-5; TRBD1 is a possible D gene (5 bases). The CDR3 contains 15 residues. The V and J ends lost 4 bases and 0 bases respectively, with 11 bases between them. Germline CDR1 is SGHRS and CDR2 is YFSETQ. The CDR3 bases are TGCGCCAGCAGCCCGCGGGGGGATAGCAATCAGCCCCAGCATTTT. Encoded protein: CASSPRGDSNQPQHF.

The chain has TRBV10-1 and TRBJ2-3; 9 bases match TRBD1. CDR3 length equals 15 residues. Per the germline V gene, CDR1 is WNHNN and CDR2 is SYGVQD (reference sequence). V was pared by 6 bases and J by 4 bases, with 8 bases of the junction left unmatched. For the CDR3, the DNA is TGCGCCAGCAGCCCGGGACAGGGAAGACCAGATACGCAGTATTTT. It is translated as CASSPGQGRPDTQYF.

The chain has TRBV5-1 and TRBJ2-3; 10 bases are shared with TRBD2. Trimming removed 5 bases from V and 4 bases from J; junction bases left unmatched: 13. Germline CDR1 SGHRS, CDR2 YFSETQ. This CDR3 region has 17 residues. The CDR3 here is CASRQNPSGSGPDTQYF. The CDR3 bases are TGCGCCAGCAGGCAGAACCCTAGCGGGAGCGGGCCAGATACGCAGTATTTT.

The genes are TRBV29-1 and TRBJ1-1; tentatively, D is TRBD1 (5 bases). The CDR3 is 13 residues long. CDR1 is SQVTM and CDR2 is ANQGSEA in the germline V gene. The CDR3 region is CTAEIRENTEAFF. As DNA, the CDR3 is TGCACGGCAGAGATCAGGGAGAACACTGAAGCTTTCTTT.

This chain joins TRBV6-6 and TRBJ1-3; no clear D. Trimming removed 5 bases at V and 0 bases at J, with 14 bases between. The germline gives CDR1 MNHNY, CDR2 SVGAGI (reference sequence). There are 16 residues in the CDR3. The DNA for the CDR3 is TGTGCCAGCAGTGCCTCCGGGCCCAGCTCTGGAAACACCATATATTTT. Translated, it gives CASSASGPSSGNTIYF.

The V and J genes are TRBV6-5 and TRBJ1-1; D ambiguous. V was cut by 8 bases and J by 1 base, with 5 bases left in between. The CDR3 sequence is 11 residues long. Germline V gives CDR1 MNHEY, CDR2 SVGAGI. CDR3 sequence reads: CASLGNTEAFF. CDR3 coding DNA: TGTGCCAGCTTGGGGAACACTGAAGCTTTCTTT.

The CDR3 reads CASSPGQGREKLFF. CDR3 in DNA: TGTGCCAGCAGCCCGGGACAGGGAAGGGAAAAACTGTTTTTT. The chain has TRBV11-2 and TRBJ1-4, with 9 bases fitting TRBD1. From germline, CDR1 is SGHAT and CDR2 FQNNGV. The CDR3 is 14 residues long. Unmatched junction bases numbered 6, after V lost 5 bases and J lost 8 bases.

The J gene is TRBJ2-3, the V gene TRBV7-6; D gene unclear. CDR1 is SGHVS, CDR2 FNYEAQ, per germline. The length of the CDR3 is 12 residues. Trimming removed 6 bases from V and 5 bases from J, with 9 bases in between. CDR3 DNA: TGTGCCAGCAGAGCCAGTGGAGATACGCAGTATTTT. Its protein product is CASRASGDTQYF.

This clone was observed once. The chain employs TRBV5-1 and TRBJ2-2; 8 bases fit TRBD1. Germline V gene sequence: CDR1 SGHRS, CDR2 YFSETQ. This CDR3 is built from 14 residues. V lost 4 bases, J lost 4 bases, and 3 bases stayed unmatched. The CDR3 spells CASSGRGPTGELFF. The CDR3 nucleotides are TGCGCCAGCAGCGGCAGGGGGCCCACCGGGGAGCTGTTTTTT.

This clone was observed a few times. The chain combines TRBV29-1 with TRBJ1-1; D may be TRBD1 (5 bases). The length of the CDR3 is 12 residues. V dropped 4 bases and J dropped 8 bases, with 14 bases sitting between them. Germline assignment: CDR1 SQVTM and CDR2 ANQGSEA. This CDR3 reads CSVGPRQLEAFF. For the CDR3, the DNA is TGCAGCGTTGGGCCCCGACAGTTAGAAGCTTTCTTT.

The V call is TRBV30, the J call TRBJ1-1; 11 bases are a match to TRBD1. This CDR3 region has 15 residues. Germline V gives CDR1 GTSNPN, CDR2 SVGIG (reference sequence). The V gene end was trimmed by 0 bases and the J gene end by 4 bases; junction bases not matched to a gene: 4. As DNA, the CDR3 is TGTGCCTGGAGTGTACTGGGACAGGGGGGCACTGAAGCTTTCTTT. Residues: CAWSVLGQGGTEAFF. Looking up the rest from reference TRBV30 and TRBJ1-1 gives the full variable domain: SQTIHQWPATLVQPVGSPLSLECTVEGTSNPNLYWYRQAAGRGLQLLFYSVGIGQISSEVPQNLSASRPQDRQFILSSKKLLLSDSGFYLCAWSVLGQGGTEAFFGQGTRLTVV.

This sequence joins TRBV6-4 and TRBJ2-3; 8 positions agree with TRBD1. The junction had 8 bases not matched to a gene; V was cut back by 6 bases and J by 0 bases. Per the germline V gene, CDR1 is MRHNA and CDR2 is SNTAGT. CDR3 length: 16 residues. CDR3 coding DNA: TGTGCCAGCAGCTACAGGGGGATGGCTAGCACAGATACGCAGTATTTT. Encoded protein: CASSYRGMASTDTQYF.

This sequence joins TRBV7-2 and TRBJ1-4; weak D call: TRBD1 (6 bases). Germline CDR1 SGHTA, CDR2 FQGNSA. V was clipped by 5 bases and J by 5 bases, with 15 bases between them. This CDR3 region has 15 residues. For the CDR3, the DNA is TGTGCCAGCAGCCAGGACAGTGGGTACAATGAAAAACTGTTTTTT. Translating gives CASSQDSGYNEKLFF.

The chain joins TRBV5-1 to TRBJ2-2; D is possibly TRBD1 or TRBD2 (5 bases each). V lost 5 bases to trimming and J lost 3 bases, with 17 bases between them. CDR3 length equals 16 residues. The germline CDR1 and CDR2 sequences are SGHRS and YFSETQ. CDR3 region: CASRFLKQEDTGELFF. The CDR3 coding sequence is TGCGCCAGCAGATTCCTAAAACAGGAGGACACCGGGGAGCTGTTTTTT.

The V call is TRBV4-2, the J call TRBJ2-7; D is possibly TRBD1 (5 bases). The germline gives CDR1 LGHNA, CDR2 YNFKEQ. The V end was cut by 2 bases, the J end by 0 bases, with 11 bases between. The CDR3 covers 15 residues. DNA of the CDR3: TGTGCCAGCAGCCAAACGACAGAGAGCTCCTACGAGCAGTACTTC. Its translation: CASSQTTESSYEQYF.

A few counts support this clone. The rearrangement uses TRBV5-4 and TRBJ1-1; D gene unclear. V was shortened by 4 bases and J by 6 bases, with 13 bases between the two germline ends. The CDR3 extends over 13 amino acids. Germline V gives CDR1 SGHNT, CDR2 YYREEE (reference sequence). The DNA of the CDR3 is TGTGCCAGCAGCCAAACACTGATTGCTGAAGCTTTCTTT. Translating it yields CASSQTLIAEAFF.

The CDR3: CAISVDRGGTDTQYF. The CDR3 DNA reads TGTGCCATCAGTGTCGACAGGGGTGGTACAGATACGCAGTATTTT. The chain recombines TRBV10-3 with TRBJ2-3, with 8 bases fitting TRBD1. V gave up 4 bases and J gave up 3 bases; unmatched junction bases: 6. This CDR3 is 15 amino acids long. CDR1 and CDR2 from the germline V gene are ENHRY and SYGVKD.

The rearrangement joins TRBV28 to TRBJ1-2, with no clear D. CDR3 length equals 14 residues. V was shortened by 6 bases and J by 0 bases, with 11 bases between the two germline ends. Germline V CDR1 and CDR2: MDHEN, SYDVKM. The CDR3 DNA is TGTGCCAGCAGCTCCCGGACTCCTAACTATGGCTACACCTTC. Its translation is CASSSRTPNYGYTF.

The V and J genes are TRBV5-1 and TRBJ2-5; tentative D call: TRBD1 (6 bases). CDR1 SGHRS and CDR2 YFSETQ come from the germline V gene. Trimming left V 4 bases short and J 1 base short, with 14 bases between. This CDR3 is built from 15 residues. The CDR3 DNA is TGCGCCAGCAGCCCGGACAGCCTGGGCCAAGAGACCCAGTACTTC. This encodes CASSPDSLGQETQYF. Looking up the rest from reference TRBV5-1 and TRBJ2-5 gives the full variable domain: KAGVTQTPRYLIKTRGQQVTLSCSPISGHRSVSWYQQTPGQGLQFLFEYFSETQRNKGNFPGRFSGRQFSNSRSEMNVSTLELGDSALYLCASSPDSLGQETQYFGPGTRLLVL.

The chain recombines TRBV27 with TRBJ2-5, with D possibly matching TRBD2 (6 bases). The CDR3 spans 17 residues. The germline V gene has CDR1 MNHEY and CDR2 SMNVEV (reference sequence). Trimming cost V 4 bases and J 1 base, with 19 bases left between them. CDR3 region: CASSSTRLVPFQETQYF. In DNA, the CDR3 is TGTGCCAGCAGTTCAACCCGACTAGTACCGTTCCAAGAGACCCAGTACTTC.

The gene calls are TRBV9 and TRBJ2-7; 12 positions agree with TRBD2. V lost 0 bases, J lost 5 bases, and 6 bases stayed unmatched. Germline CDR1 SGDLS, CDR2 YYNGEE. This CDR3 has 16 amino acids. CDR3 region: CASSVGGGLAGHEQYF. The CDR3 DNA reads as TGTGCCAGCAGCGTAGGGGGGGGACTAGCGGGCCACGAGCAGTACTTC.

A few counts support this clone. The chain is built from TRBV2 and TRBJ1-4; the D gene is possibly TRBD1 (5 bases). The germline CDR1 and CDR2 sequences are SNHLY and FYNNEI. The germline V and J ends were trimmed by 4 bases and 3 bases, with 9 bases remaining between them. The CDR3 contains 14 residues. The CDR3 sequence: CASSGGGANEKLFF. The CDR3 coding sequence is TGTGCCAGCAGTGGAGGAGGGGCTAATGAAAAACTGTTTTTT.

The chain uses TRBV7-2 and TRBJ2-3, with TRBD2 matching 14 bases. Germline CDR1 reads SGHTA; CDR2 reads FQGNSA. CDR3 length: 18 residues. V lost 2 bases, J lost 8 bases, and 12 bases stayed unmatched. This CDR3 is CASSLTPGTSGGGGTQYF. DNA of the CDR3: TGTGCCAGCAGCTTAACGCCTGGGACTAGCGGGGGTGGTGGTACGCAGTATTTT.

The chain joins TRBV11-2 to TRBJ1-2, with a tentative D call TRBD1 (6 bases). CDR1 is SGHAT and CDR2 is FQNNGV in the germline V gene. The V gene lost 7 bases and the J gene lost 4 bases, with 19 bases spanning the gap. The CDR3 length is 15 residues. This CDR3 reads CASTPSRGGLYGYTF. CDR3 nucleotides: TGTGCCAGCACCCCCAGTAGGGGGGGACTCTATGGCTACACCTTC.

The chain combines TRBV11-3 with TRBJ2-1; 7 bases line up with TRBD2. Losses at the gene ends were 0 bases for V and 8 bases for J; bases not matched to a gene: 10. The CDR3 runs 16 residues. Germline V gives CDR1 SGHNT, CDR2 YENEEA. The CDR3 region has the DNA TGTGCCAGCAGCTTAGATGGGAGGGAGGGCCGGGATGAGCAGTTCTTC. Translated, it gives CASSLDGREGRDEQFF.

J is TRBJ2-6 and V is TRBV13; TRBD1 matches 8 bases. After removal of 4 bases from V and 0 bases from J, the junction contained 8 bases not matched to a gene. This CDR3 has 18 residues. Germline V CDR1 and CDR2: PRHDT, FYEKMQ (reference sequence). Here the CDR3 reads CASSSGDRFFSGANVLTF. The CDR3 nucleotides are TGTGCCAGCAGCTCCGGGGACAGGTTCTTCTCTGGGGCCAACGTCCTGACTTTC.

The CDR3 DNA is TGTGCCAGTAGTATAGACGGCAGGGCCTACGGCTACACCTTC. This encodes CASSIDGRAYGYTF. V usage is TRBV19 and J usage is TRBJ1-2; D might be TRBD1 (5 bases). V lost 0 bases to trimming and J lost 8 bases, with 13 bases between them. From germline, CDR1 is LNHDA and CDR2 SQIVND (reference sequence). The CDR3 is 14 amino acids. Combining the CDR3 with reference TRBV19 and TRBJ1-2 gives the whole variable domain DGGITQSPKYLFRKEGQNVTLSCEQNLNHDAMYWYRQDPGQGLRLIYYSQIVNDFQKGDIAEGYSVSREKKESFPLTVTSAQKNPTAFYLCASSIDGRAYGYTFGSGTRLTVV.